These 10 T cell receptor beta chains came from one sample sequenced in a study of T cells in Graves' hyperthyroidism and ophthalmopathy. TCR beta CDR3 regions were amplified from RNA transcripts. With the HTBI primer set, the TCR CDR3 went through a first round of RT-PCR. In TCRdb, the multiplex PCR reads were re-called with MiXCR into one record per CDR3 protein. The repertoire holds 540,000 or so distinct CDR3 sequences, with 15% to 18% as singletons. Sequenced input: blood. Every receptor here comes from a woman aged 25 to 39 with Graves' hyperthyroidism.

The sample holds many counts of this clonotype. The CDR3 coding sequence is TGTGCCAGCAGCTTGGGGGGATGGGACACCGGGGAGCTGTTTTTT. Its translation: CASSLGGWDTGELFF. The genes are TRBV11-2 and TRBJ2-2; a possible D gene is TRBD2 (6 bases). Trimming removed 3 bases at V and 3 bases at J, with 11 bases between. Germline V gives CDR1 SGHAT, CDR2 FQNNGV. This CDR3 comprises 15 residues.

This clonotype has at least ten counts. This chain connects TRBV20-1 to TRBJ1-2; D call uncertain. V lost 2 bases and J 4 bases, leaving 11 bases between the germline ends. The germline gives CDR1 DFQATT, CDR2 SNEGSKA (reference sequence). CDR3 length equals 13 residues. CDR3 coding DNA: TGCAGTGCTAGATTAGGCAGCTTCTATGGCTACACCTTC. Amino acid sequence: CSARLGSFYGYTF.

This clonotype turned up a few times. The V and J genes are TRBV3-1 and TRBJ1-3; D unresolved. This CDR3 has 15 residues. V was clipped by 6 bases and J by 0 bases, with 12 bases between them. CDR1 and CDR2 from the germline V gene are LGHDT and YNNKEL (reference sequence). CDR3 in amino acids: CASSRRTLSGNTIYF. The CDR3 DNA is TGTGCCAGCAGTCGGCGAACACTCTCTGGAAACACCATATATTTT.

This clonotype was detected many times. This chain uses TRBV2 with TRBJ2-2; no definite D call. Trimming removed 1 base at V and 1 base at J, with 1 base between. The CDR3 has 13 residues. CDR1 SNHLY and CDR2 FYNNEI come from the germline V gene. This CDR3 reads CASSEGNTGELFF. The CDR3, as DNA: TGTGCCAGCAGTGAAGGGAACACCGGGGAGCTGTTTTTT.

This clonotype was observed at least ten times. The chain recombines TRBV20-1 with TRBJ2-7; 10 positions match TRBD1. The CDR3 length is 18 residues. V was clipped by 5 bases and J by 3 bases; unmatched bases: 19. Germline-derived CDR1 and CDR2 are DFQATT and SNEGSKA (reference sequence). In DNA, the CDR3 is TGCAGTGCTGGGACGGGACAGGGGAGATCGGGGGGTCTCTACGAGCAGTACTTC. The encoded protein is CSAGTGQGRSGGLYEQYF.

The chain links TRBV12-3 or TRBV12-4 to TRBJ1-2; TRBD1 agrees at 7 bases. The CDR3 has 14 amino acids. After removal of 6 bases from V and 4 bases from J, the junction contained 8 bases not matched to a gene. CDR3 nucleotide sequence: TGTGCCAGCAGCGCGGACAGGTCCCTCTATGGCTACACCTTC. Its protein is CASSADRSLYGYTF.

This clonotype was counted a few times. The chain couples TRBV4-2 to TRBJ2-7; no clear D gene. The germline gives CDR1 LGHNA, CDR2 YNFKEQ. V gave up 5 bases and J gave up 3 bases, with 14 bases separating them. CDR3 length equals 14 residues. The CDR3 DNA is TGTGCCAGCAGCTCCCGGGCTGGGTACTACGAGCAGTACTTC. Protein: CASSSRAGYYEQYF.

This clonotype was recorded many times. J is TRBJ2-5 and V is TRBV20-1, with 7 bases aligning to TRBD1. The ends lost 1 base at V and 5 bases at J; junction bases unmatched: 4. Looked up from germline, CDR1 is DFQATT and CDR2 is SNEGSKA (reference sequence). This CDR3 region has 13 residues. CDR3 region: CSARGQGPETQYF. The CDR3 DNA is TGCAGTGCTAGAGGACAGGGACCGGAGACCCAGTACTTC.

This clonotype was picked up a small number of times. The gene calls are TRBV4-1 and TRBJ2-3; the match to TRBD2 covers 7 bases. The CDR3 has 16 amino acids. Germline V gives CDR1 MGHRA, CDR2 YSYEKL. With 4 bases clipped from V and 2 bases from J, the junction kept 9 bases outside the gene matches. CDR3 sequence (DNA): TGCGCCAGCAGCCCCCTCCGGGACTACAACACAGATACGCAGTATTTT. Protein: CASSPLRDYNTDTQYF.

The gene calls are TRBV5-5 and TRBJ2-7; the D is unclear. The length of the CDR3 is 16 residues. Trimming pared 0 bases from V and 6 bases from J, leaving 19 bases between. Germline V gene sequence: CDR1 SGHKS, CDR2 YYEKEE (reference sequence). In nucleotides, the CDR3 is TGTGCCAGCAGCTTGGAAGGGTACGTCTCGTCGGGCGAGCAGTACTTC. The encoded protein is CASSLEGYVSSGEQYF.